These 19 T cell receptor beta chains were sequenced from one sample in a study of multiple sclerosis patients with progressive multifocal leukoencephalopathy. The method was immunoSEQ multiplex PCR; TCRdb's version includes in-frame clones alone and lacks a portion of them. The sample holds 30,000 or so clones, more than 85% seen once. The time point was: time of PML onset. The material sequenced was PBMCs, taken from a patient treated with natalizumab. The receptors shown here come from a human donor with progressive multifocal leukoencephalopathy.

V and J are TRBV2 and TRBJ2-3; D uncertain. The CDR3 sequence is 14 residues long. V dropped 5 bases and J dropped 6 bases, with 15 bases sitting between them. The germline V gene has CDR1 SNHLY and CDR2 FYNNEI. The CDR3 nucleotides read TGTGCCAGCAGTTACTCGGTTACGCTGGATACGCAGTATTTT. Amino acid sequence: CASSYSVTLDTQYF.

This chain joins TRBV7-2 and TRBJ2-7; D gene ambiguous. V was shortened by 5 bases and J by 6 bases, with 11 bases between the two germline ends. Germline V lookup: CDR1 SGHTA, CDR2 FQGNSA. This CDR3 contains 12 residues. The CDR3 bases are TGTGCCAGCAGCGTCGAGTCCGCCGAGCAGTACTTC. Translating it yields CASSVESAEQYF.

The J gene is TRBJ1-1, the V gene TRBV18; 8 bases line up with TRBD1. Per the germline V gene, CDR1 is KGHSH and CDR2 is LQKENI. V shed 0 bases and J 6 bases; nucleotides not matched to a gene: 9. This CDR3 is 16 amino acids long. This chain's CDR3 is CASSPPGGDRGAEAFF. CDR3 sequence (DNA): TGTGCCAGCTCACCACCGGGCGGAGACAGGGGCGCTGAAGCTTTCTTT.

The count of this clone is one. The V and J genes are TRBV5-6 and TRBJ1-5, with a possible D match to TRBD1 (5 bases). Germline assignment: CDR1 SGHDT and CDR2 YYEEEE. Trimming shortened V by 5 bases and J by 3 bases, and 21 bases separated the two germline ends. This CDR3 is built from 17 residues. The CDR3 reads CASSRHLFGGLNQPQHF. DNA for the CDR3: TGTGCCAGCAGTCGTCATCTTTTTGGGGGTCTCAATCAGCCCCAGCATTTT.

The chain carries TRBV27 and TRBJ1-5; D call uncertain. The CDR3 has 15 amino acids. V was shortened by 3 bases and J by 6 bases, with 15 bases between the two germline ends. From germline, CDR1 is MNHEY and CDR2 SMNVEV (reference sequence). CDR3 bases: TGTGCCAGCAGTTTCCTGTCTCAGCGGGGTCAGCCCCAGCATTTT. It yields the protein CASSFLSQRGQPQHF.

The genes are TRBV4-2 and TRBJ2-7; D possibly corresponds to TRBD1 (5 bases). V shed 4 bases and J shed 3 bases, with 16 bases lying between them. The germline CDR1 and CDR2 sequences are LGHNA and YNFKEQ. The CDR3 loop spans 15 amino acids. The CDR3 loop is CASSRNRQSGYEQYF. The CDR3 DNA follows: TGTGCCAGCAGCCGGAACCGACAGTCTGGCTACGAGCAGTACTTC.

The gene calls are TRBV10-3 and TRBJ2-7; 9 bases are a match to TRBD1. With 11 bases clipped from V and 5 bases from J, the junction kept 10 bases outside the gene matches. The CDR3 contains 13 residues. Germline-derived CDR1 and CDR2 are ENHRY and SYGVKD. Here the CDR3 DNA reads TGTGCCCTTCGGGACAGGGAATGGGACGAGCAGTACTTC. Encoded protein: CALRDREWDEQYF.

The chain uses TRBV6-1 and TRBJ1-5; 9 bases fit TRBD1. Per the germline V gene, CDR1 is MNHNS and CDR2 is SASEGT. V lost 5 bases and J lost 4; bases outside the gene matches: 6. The CDR3 extends over 15 amino acids. The CDR3 sequence is CASSPRDRENQPQHF. The DNA of the CDR3 is TGTGCCAGCAGTCCCCGGGACAGGGAGAATCAGCCCCAGCATTTT.

The chain carries TRBV10-3 and TRBJ1-5; D possibly corresponds to TRBD1 (5 bases). The CDR3 is 13 amino acids. Germline V lookup: CDR1 ENHRY, CDR2 SYGVKD. Trimming took 8 bases from V and 6 from J, leaving 14 bases between them. The CDR3 DNA reads TGTGCCATCCGCGCAGGGTTGGGTCAGCCCCAGCATTTT. Amino acids: CAIRAGLGQPQHF.

Here the CDR3 DNA reads TGCGCCAGCAGCCAAGATCCAGGAAATGCGGGCAATCAGCCCCAGCATTTT. Its translation: CASSQDPGNAGNQPQHF. V usage is TRBV4-1 and J usage is TRBJ1-5; no definite D call. Germline V gene lookup returns CDR1 MGHRA and CDR2 YSYEKL. Trimming stripped 0 bases from V and 2 bases from J, with 14 bases between. The CDR3 is 17 amino acids.

The count of this clone is one. The gene calls are TRBV7-9 and TRBJ2-1, with 14 bases matching TRBD2. Trimming removed 3 bases from V and 7 bases from J; junction bases left unmatched: 14. The germline CDR1 and CDR2 sequences are SEHNR and FQNEAQ (reference sequence). The CDR3 runs to 19 residues. CDR3 region: CASSLLGLAGVGIVNEQFF. CDR3 bases: TGTGCCAGCAGCTTGTTGGGACTAGCGGGAGTAGGTATTGTGAATGAGCAGTTCTTC.

The chain combines TRBV12-2 with TRBJ1-2. TRBV12-2 is designated a pseudogene. The CDR3 covers 14 residues. CDR3 DNA: TGTGCAAGTCGCTTAGTGGCGGGGGACTATGGCTACACCTTC. Encoded protein: CASRLVAGDYGYTF.

V and J are TRBV4-3 and TRBJ2-5; D is unresolved. The J call may be faulty, since TRBJ2-7 better matches the DNA end. The V gene's germline CDR1 is LGHNA and CDR2 YSLEER. The CDR3 loop spans 12 amino acids. The CDR3 sequence: CASSQDSGEQYF. CDR3 nucleotide sequence: TGCGCCAGCAGCCAAGATTCAGGCGAGCAGTACTTC.

A single count supports this clone. Distinct nucleotide sequences in the sample also encode this CDR3. The chain has TRBV6-1 and TRBJ1-1; 7 bases line up with TRBD1. Germline CDR1 MNHNS, CDR2 SASEGT. V was pared by 4 bases and J by 2 bases, with 4 bases of the junction left unmatched. CDR3 length: 14 residues. In DNA form, the CDR3 reads TGTGCCAGCAGTGCTACAGGGGTTAACACTGAAGCTTTCTTT. Protein sequence: CASSATGVNTEAFF.

The chain joins TRBV20-1 to TRBJ2-1, with no clear D. The CDR3 is 11 amino acids. V was shortened by 2 bases and J by 10 bases, with 9 bases between the two germline ends. Germline CDR1 reads DFQATT; CDR2 reads SNEGSKA (reference sequence). CDR3 DNA sequence: TGCAGTGCTAGATTTTTGAAGGAGCAGTTCTTC. This codes for CSARFLKEQFF.

The gene calls are TRBV4-3 and TRBJ2-1, with 7 nucleotides matching TRBD1. This CDR3 has 14 residues. CDR1 is LGHNA, CDR2 YSLEER, per germline. Trimming cost V 5 bases and J 9 bases; bases outside gene matches: 10. CDR3 amino acids: CASSVGTVGGEQFF. The CDR3 region has the DNA TGCGCCAGCAGCGTAGGGACAGTTGGAGGTGAGCAGTTCTTC.

The rearrangement uses TRBV4-3 and TRBJ1-1; possible D gene TRBD1, 5 bases. The CDR3 covers 14 residues. Germline V CDR1 and CDR2: LGHNA, YSLEER. V lost 3 bases to trimming and J lost 8 bases, with 16 bases between them. The CDR3 DNA follows: TGCGCCAGCAGCCACAGATACAGGTCCTCCGAAGCTTTCTTT. As protein: CASSHRYRSSEAFF.

This clone was observed a single time. The chain employs TRBV6-1 and TRBJ1-4, with D uncertain. V was trimmed by 1 base and J by 16 bases, leaving 10 bases between them. The CDR3 extends over 11 amino acids. The germline V gene encodes CDR1 MNHNS and CDR2 SASEGT. Here the CDR3 reads CASSEESERFF. CDR3 DNA: TGTGCCAGCAGTGAAGAGAGCGAACGGTTTTTT.

The V gene is TRBV5-1, the J gene TRBJ2-2; 7 positions agree with TRBD2. From germline, CDR1 is SGHRS and CDR2 YFSETQ. V shed 4 bases and J 4 bases; nucleotides not matched to a gene: 19. CDR3 length equals 19 residues. CDR3 bases: TGCGCCAGCAGCGCGGAGGGACTTCTGAGGGAGGGCCCCACCGGGGAGCTGTTTTTT. Translated: CASSAEGLLREGPTGELFF.